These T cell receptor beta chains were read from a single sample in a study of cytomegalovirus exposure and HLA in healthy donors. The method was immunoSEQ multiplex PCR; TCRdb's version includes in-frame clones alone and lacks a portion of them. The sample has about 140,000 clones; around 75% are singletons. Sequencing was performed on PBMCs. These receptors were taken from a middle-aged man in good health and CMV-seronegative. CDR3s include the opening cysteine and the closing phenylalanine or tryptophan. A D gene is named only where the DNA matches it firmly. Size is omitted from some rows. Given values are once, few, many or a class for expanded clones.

DNA: TGTGCCAGCAGCCAGAGCGGACAGGTTCCTTATGGCTACACCTTC
CDR3: CASSQSGQVPYGYTF
J: TRBJ1-2
V: TRBV4-2
D: TRBD1
size: -

DNA: TGTGCCAGCAGTGAAGGGCAGGGATTTTCTAGCACAGATACGCAGTATTTT
CDR3: CASSEGQGFSSTDTQYF
J: TRBJ2-3
V: TRBV2
D: -
size: -

DNA: TGTGCCAGCAGCTTGGGTGGCAGGGCGAGGTCCTACGAGCAGTACTTC
CDR3: CASSLGGRARSYEQYF
J: TRBJ2-7
V: TRBV5-5
D: -
size: -

DNA: TGTGCCAGCAGCGCCAGGGACAGAGGGAGGACTGAAGCTTTCTTT
CDR3: CASSARDRGRTEAFF
J: TRBJ1-1
V: TRBV5-4
D: TRBD1
size: -

DNA: TGTGCCAGCAGTACTAGCGGGGGGAACACAGATACGCAGTATTTT
CDR3: CASSTSGGNTDTQYF
J: TRBJ2-3
V: TRBV6-4
D: TRBD2
size: -

DNA: TGTGCCAGCAGTTTATGGGGCAGGGGGCTCGAAAACACCATATATTTT
CDR3: CASSLWGRGLENTIYF
J: TRBJ1-3
V: TRBV27
D: TRBD1
size: -

DNA: TGCGCCAGCAGCTGGAGACAGGCAACTAATGAAAAACTGTTTTTT
CDR3: CASSWRQATNEKLFF
J: TRBJ1-4
V: TRBV5-1
D: -
size: -

DNA: TGCGCCAGCAGCTTGGAGGGACAGGGGGTGGGGTCCTACAATGAGCAGTTCTTC
CDR3: CASSLEGQGVGSYNEQFF
J: TRBJ2-1
V: TRBV5-1
D: TRBD1
size: -

DNA: TGCGCCAGCAGTCTGACAGGTGGGCCCGCCTACGAGCAGTACTTC
CDR3: CASSLTGGPAYEQYF
J: TRBJ2-7
V: TRBV5-1
D: -
size: -

DNA: TGTGCCAGCAGTTATGGGAGCGAGCAGTACTTC
CDR3: CASSYGSEQYF
J: TRBJ2-7
V: TRBV28
D: -
size: -

DNA: TGCGCCAGCAGCCCCGACTCGAAATCCTACAATGAGCAGTTCTTC
CDR3: CASSPDSKSYNEQFF
J: TRBJ2-1
V: TRBV5-1
D: -
size: few

DNA: TGCGCCAGCAGTGGGAGTCCCCTCGCGAACACCGGGGAGCTGTTTTTT
CDR3: CASSGSPLANTGELFF
J: TRBJ2-2
V: TRBV10-1
D: -
size: -

DNA: TGCAGCGTTCGGACGGCGGGAGGCAATCAGCCCCAGCATTTT
CDR3: CSVRTAGGNQPQHF
J: TRBJ1-5
V: TRBV29-1
D: -
size: few

DNA: TGCGCCAGCAGCTTGGGGCAGGAGAACACTGAAGCTTTCTTT
CDR3: CASSLGQENTEAFF
J: TRBJ1-1
V: TRBV5-1
D: -
size: -

DNA: TGTTCCAGCAGCTGGACTAGCGGGTATGAGACCCAGTACTTC
CDR3: CSSSWTSGYETQYF
J: TRBJ2-5
V: TRBV7-9
D: TRBD2
size: -

DNA: TGTGCCAGCACCCCGCCGGGACAGACCACAGATACGCAGTATTTT
CDR3: CASTPPGQTTDTQYF
J: TRBJ2-3
V: TRBV6-5
D: TRBD1
size: -

DNA: TGCGCCAGCAGCTTGGGGCAGGGAGGAAATGAAAAACTGTTTTTT
CDR3: CASSLGQGGNEKLFF
J: TRBJ1-4
V: TRBV5-1
D: -
size: -

DNA: TGTGCCAGTAGTATCCAGGGGGCCGGGGAGCAGTACTTC
CDR3: CASSIQGAGEQYF
J: TRBJ2-7
V: TRBV19
D: TRBD1
size: once

DNA: TGTGCCAGCTCACCCGGACAGGGTATTAGATATGGCTACACCTTC
CDR3: CASSPGQGIRYGYTF
J: TRBJ1-2
V: TRBV18
D: TRBD1
size: -

DNA: TGTGCCAGTACCATCCGGGGGACGGGCACTGAAGCTTTCTTT
CDR3: CASTIRGTGTEAFF
J: TRBJ1-1
V: TRBV19
D: -
size: -

DNA: TGTGCCAGCAGTTTATCGGGCAGCTATGGCTACACCTTC
CDR3: CASSLSGSYGYTF
J: TRBJ1-2
V: TRBV27
D: -
size: -

DNA: TGTGCCAGCAGATCCTACGGACAGGGAGCTGGGTCGGGCCTCCACTTT
CDR3: CASRSYGQGAGSGLHF
J: TRBJ1-6
V: TRBV7-2
D: TRBD1
size: -

DNA: TGTGCCAGCAGCTCCATCTTCCGCAGCGGGGGAGTGAGTGAAAAACTGTTTTTT
CDR3: CASSSIFRSGGVSEKLFF
J: TRBJ1-4
V: TRBV5-5
D: -
size: -

DNA: TGTGCCAGCAGCTTAGCAGGGGGAAGTAAAGAGACCCAGTACTTC
CDR3: CASSLAGGSKETQYF
J: TRBJ2-5
V: TRBV7-9
D: -
size: -

DNA: TGTGCCAGCAGCTTGAGGATCTCTGGAAACACCATATATTTT
CDR3: CASSLRISGNTIYF
J: TRBJ1-3
V: TRBV7-9
D: -
size: -

DNA: TGTGCCAGCACCGGACAGGGCTTGAACACTGAAGCTTTCTTT
CDR3: CASTGQGLNTEAFF
J: TRBJ1-1
V: TRBV18
D: TRBD1
size: -

DNA: TGTGCCAGCAGCCCCCGACAAGGACTAGCGGGGCCGATGACCCAGTACTTC
CDR3: CASSPRQGLAGPMTQYF
J: TRBJ2-5
V: TRBV4-2
D: TRBD2
size: few

DNA: TGTGCCAGCAGGCGTGAGGGAGATACGCAGTATTTT
CDR3: CASRREGDTQYF
J: TRBJ2-3
V: TRBV11-2
D: -
size: once

DNA: TGTGCCTGGTGGGGGGGGATGAACACTGAAGCTTTCTTT
CDR3: CAWWGGMNTEAFF
J: TRBJ1-1
V: TRBV30
D: -
size: -

DNA: TGTGCCAGCAGTCCCGGGACAGTAGAATCACCCCTCCACTTT
CDR3: CASSPGTVESPLHF
J: TRBJ1-6
V: TRBV2
D: TRBD1
size: -

DNA: TGTGCCTGGAGTAGTAGCGGGGGGTGGAATGAGCAGTTCTTC
CDR3: CAWSSSGGWNEQFF
J: TRBJ2-1
V: TRBV30
D: TRBD2
size: once

DNA: TGTGCCAGCAGTTTAGGACTAGCCACCGGGGAGCTGTTTTTT
CDR3: CASSLGLATGELFF
J: TRBJ2-2
V: TRBV7-9
D: TRBD2
size: few

DNA: TGTGCCAGCAGCGTAGCAGGTAGCGGGGTGATAACCTACAATGAGCAGTTCTTC
CDR3: CASSVAGSGVITYNEQFF
J: TRBJ2-1
V: TRBV9
D: TRBD2
size: -

DNA: TGTGCCAGCTCACCGCCTCGGACTAGCGGGGGTTTCGGGGAGCTGTTTTTT
CDR3: CASSPPRTSGGFGELFF
J: TRBJ2-2
V: TRBV18
D: TRBD2
size: -

DNA: TGTGCCAGCAGTTTAATCAGGACAGGGGGCGCCTACGAGCAGTACTTC
CDR3: CASSLIRTGGAYEQYF
J: TRBJ2-7
V: TRBV27
D: TRBD1
size: -

DNA: TGTGCCAGCACCCTGCGGGGGGGCGCAGATACGCAGTATTTT
CDR3: CASTLRGGADTQYF
J: TRBJ2-3
V: TRBV7-2
D: TRBD2
size: -

DNA: TGCGCCAGCAGCCAAGAGCCTAGGGGGGGATCCTACGAGCAGTACTTC
CDR3: CASSQEPRGGSYEQYF
J: TRBJ2-7
V: TRBV4-1
D: -
size: few

DNA: TGTGCCAGCAGCCCAACCCAGGGTAACGGGCGACATGAGCAGTTCTTC
CDR3: CASSPTQGNGRHEQFF
J: TRBJ2-1
V: TRBV7-3
D: -
size: -

DNA: TGCAGCGTTGAAGGTGGGCTGACTAGCGGGGGGGAAGCAGATACGCAGTATTTT
CDR3: CSVEGGLTSGGEADTQYF
J: TRBJ2-3
V: TRBV29-1
D: TRBD2
size: -

DNA: TGTGCCAGCAGCTTAGAGAAGGGAGGGGACTACAATGAGCAGTTCTTC
CDR3: CASSLEKGGDYNEQFF
J: TRBJ2-1
V: TRBV7-2
D: TRBD2
size: -

DNA: TGTGCCAGCAGCTCCCAGTACGGACAGGGGTGGAACACCATATATTTT
CDR3: CASSSQYGQGWNTIYF
J: TRBJ1-3
V: TRBV7-8
D: TRBD1
size: few

DNA: TGTGCCAGCAGCTTCATGGGGACAACCGAAACAGATACGCAGTATTTT
CDR3: CASSFMGTTETDTQYF
J: TRBJ2-3
V: TRBV11-2
D: -
size: -

DNA: TGTGCCACGCGCGCAATCGACAGGGTAGTCTACGAGCAGTACTTC
CDR3: CATRAIDRVVYEQYF
J: TRBJ2-7
V: TRBV19
D: TRBD1
size: -

DNA: TGTGCCAGCAGCTTGGGGTGGGAGAGGGATCAGCCCCAGCATTTT
CDR3: CASSLGWERDQPQHF
J: TRBJ1-5
V: TRBV5-6
D: -
size: few

DNA: TGTGCCAGTAGTATCCCCGGGACGGCGGGGGGTGAAAAACTGTTTTTT
CDR3: CASSIPGTAGGEKLFF
J: TRBJ1-4
V: TRBV19
D: -
size: -

DNA: TGTGCCTGGAGTGGTCAGTCAAATCAGCCCCAGCATTTT
CDR3: CAWSGQSNQPQHF
J: TRBJ1-5
V: TRBV30
D: -
size: -

DNA: TGTGCCAGCAGTGGGACAGGGAATAATTCACCCCTCCACTTT
CDR3: CASSGTGNNSPLHF
J: TRBJ1-6
V: TRBV6-5
D: TRBD1
size: few

DNA: TGCGCCAGCAGCCAAGATCGGACAGGGCCGAGGGGTAACTATGGCTACACCTTC
CDR3: CASSQDRTGPRGNYGYTF
J: TRBJ1-2
V: TRBV4-1
D: TRBD1
size: -

DNA: TGTGCCTGGGGTTCGGGACTCATGAACACTGAAGCTTTCTTT
CDR3: CAWGSGLMNTEAFF
J: TRBJ1-1
V: TRBV30
D: -
size: -

DNA: TGCAGCGGAGAGCAGGGAAATGATCAGCCCCAGCATTTT
CDR3: CSGEQGNDQPQHF
J: TRBJ1-5
V: TRBV29-1
D: -
size: -